The clone carrying this TCR beta chain was picked up many times. None of the patients had undergone any treatment ahead of thyroid surgery. The sample originates from a study of metastatic and nonmetastatic thyroid tumors. Study background: Repertoires were compared across blood and tumor or nodule tissue from malignant and benign thyroid patients.

CDR3 length equals 15 residues. Germline CDR1 reads DFQATT; CDR2 reads SNEGSKA (reference sequence). The V end was cut by 0 bases, the J end by 2 bases, with 11 bases between. Using MiXCR, TCRdb re-called clones from the PCR reads. The data show 89,000 or so clones, approximately 9% seen once. The specimen was blood. The receptor was isolated from a female donor with papillary thyroid cancer or a benign thyroid nodule (not recorded which). Some clones in this sample may be carry-over from other donors' samples. The rearrangement links TRBV20-1 to TRBJ2-1, with unresolved D. CDR3 protein: CSAREYRSAYNEQFF. In DNA form, the CDR3 reads TGCAGTGCTAGAGAATACCGATCCGCCTACAATGAGCAGTTCTTC.